The rows below give T cell receptor beta chains drawn from one sample of a study of T cells after yellow fever vaccination. A single record per CDR3 protein comes from TCRdb applying MiXCR to the 5' RACE reads. The table shows more than 15,000 distinct CDR3 sequences, with just over 4% occurring only once. Material: PBMCs, either bulk or a sorted T-cell subset (CD4+, CD8+, memory, or dextramer-sorted; not recorded which), obtained 15 days after the yellow fever booster vaccination. The receptors originated from a man in his thirties or forties who received the YFV17D yellow fever vaccine. Both conserved end residues are part of each CDR3. D genes are given only for firm matches. Clone size is not always given. Where it is, it says once, few, many or a class for expanded clones.

d_gene: -; abundance: many; v_gene: TRBV5-1; j_gene: TRBJ2-7; CDR3aa: CASSLEASYEQYF; CDR3nt: TGCGCCAGCAGCTTGGAGGCCTCCTACGAGCAGTACTTC
d_gene: TRBD1; abundance: medium-sized; v_gene: TRBV7-6; j_gene: TRBJ2-7; CDR3aa: CASSSFRDSRPASTYEQYF; CDR3nt: TGTGCCAGCAGCTCTTTCCGGGACAGCCGACCGGCTAGCACCTACGAGCAGTACTTC
d_gene: -; abundance: many; v_gene: TRBV11-2; j_gene: TRBJ1-1; CDR3aa: CASSLALGGGTEAFF; CDR3nt: TGTGCCAGCAGCCTAGCATTGGGGGGGGGCACTGAAGCTTTCTTT
d_gene: -; abundance: many; v_gene: TRBV27; j_gene: TRBJ2-7; CDR3aa: CASGPSPIGDEQYF; CDR3nt: TGTGCCAGCGGACCGTCCCCCATCGGTGACGAGCAGTACTTC
d_gene: -; abundance: many; v_gene: TRBV20-1; j_gene: TRBJ1-2; CDR3aa: CSARDGAGFQEDYGYTF; CDR3nt: TGCAGTGCTAGAGACGGGGCAGGATTTCAAGAGGACTATGGCTACACCTTC
d_gene: -; abundance: many; v_gene: TRBV20-1; j_gene: TRBJ2-1; CDR3aa: CSASPRLIPYNEQFF; CDR3nt: TGCAGTGCTAGCCCCAGACTCATTCCCTACAATGAGCAGTTCTTC
d_gene: TRBD2; abundance: many; v_gene: TRBV2; j_gene: TRBJ2-1; CDR3aa: CASSASGRINEQFF; CDR3nt: TGTGCCAGCAGTGCTAGCGGGAGAATAAATGAGCAGTTCTTC
d_gene: TRBD1; abundance: many; v_gene: TRBV29-1; j_gene: TRBJ1-2; CDR3aa: CSADAGGAYGYTF; CDR3nt: TGCAGCGCCGACGCAGGGGGCGCTTATGGCTACACCTTC
d_gene: -; abundance: -; v_gene: TRBV5-1; j_gene: TRBJ2-4; CDR3aa: CASSQQDQKNIQYF; CDR3nt: TGCGCCAGCAGTCAACAGGACCAGAAAAACATTCAGTACTTC
d_gene: -; abundance: many; v_gene: TRBV27; j_gene: TRBJ2-1; CDR3aa: CASSLTDNEQFF; CDR3nt: TGTGCCAGCAGTTTAACCGACAATGAGCAGTTCTTC
d_gene: -; abundance: many; v_gene: TRBV27; j_gene: TRBJ1-1; CDR3aa: CASSPIGQTEAFF; CDR3nt: TGTGCCAGCAGTCCCATCGGACAGACTGAAGCTTTCTTT
d_gene: -; abundance: many; v_gene: TRBV6-1; j_gene: TRBJ2-3; CDR3aa: CASRGSGVADTQYF; CDR3nt: TGTGCCAGCAGGGGGAGCGGCGTTGCAGATACGCAGTATTTT
d_gene: TRBD2; abundance: many; v_gene: TRBV6-5; j_gene: TRBJ2-2; CDR3aa: CASSSGRAGTGELFF; CDR3nt: TGTGCCAGCAGTAGCGGGAGGGCGGGCACCGGGGAGCTGTTTTTT
d_gene: -; abundance: many; v_gene: TRBV24-1; j_gene: TRBJ2-1; CDR3aa: CATSEGGVFDEQFF; CDR3nt: TGTGCCACCAGTGAGGGTGGAGTCTTTGATGAGCAGTTCTTC
d_gene: TRBD2; abundance: many; v_gene: TRBV6-5; j_gene: TRBJ2-1; CDR3aa: CASAGTSWSEQFF; CDR3nt: TGTGCCAGCGCCGGGACTAGCTGGAGTGAGCAGTTCTTC
d_gene: TRBD2; abundance: many; v_gene: TRBV6-5; j_gene: TRBJ2-2; CDR3aa: CASHPLAGGAGELFF; CDR3nt: TGTGCCAGCCATCCTCTAGCGGGAGGGGCCGGGGAGCTGTTTTTT
d_gene: TRBD2; abundance: many; v_gene: TRBV20-1; j_gene: TRBJ2-3; CDR3aa: CSARGAGGPADTQYF; CDR3nt: TGCAGTGCTAGGGGGGCGGGAGGGCCAGCAGATACGCAGTATTTT
d_gene: TRBD2; abundance: many; v_gene: TRBV5-6; j_gene: TRBJ2-5; CDR3aa: CASSPGGTHSGTQYF; CDR3nt: TGTGCCAGCAGCCCGGGGGGGACTCACTCTGGGACCCAGTACTTC
d_gene: TRBD1; abundance: many; v_gene: TRBV7-9; j_gene: TRBJ1-1; CDR3aa: CASSFAQGRTEAFF; CDR3nt: TGTGCCAGCAGCTTTGCACAGGGGAGGACTGAAGCTTTCTTT
d_gene: TRBD2; abundance: many; v_gene: TRBV2; j_gene: TRBJ2-5; CDR3aa: CASQGLAGWGETQYF; CDR3nt: TGTGCCAGCCAGGGACTAGCGGGATGGGGAGAGACCCAGTACTTC
d_gene: TRBD2; abundance: -; v_gene: TRBV3-1; j_gene: TRBJ2-1; CDR3aa: CASTSRLAGWNEQFF; CDR3nt: TGTGCCTCCACCTCCCGACTAGCGGGCTGGAATGAGCAGTTCTTC
d_gene: -; abundance: many; v_gene: TRBV20-1; j_gene: TRBJ1-4; CDR3aa: CSAPLPPANEKLFF; CDR3nt: TGCAGTGCTCCTTTGCCCCCGGCGAATGAAAAACTGTTTTTT
d_gene: TRBD2; abundance: many; v_gene: TRBV19; j_gene: TRBJ2-1; CDR3aa: CASSLVASGGNEQFF; CDR3nt: TGTGCCAGTAGTCTAGTGGCTAGCGGGGGCAATGAGCAGTTCTTC
d_gene: TRBD1; abundance: many; v_gene: TRBV6-5; j_gene: TRBJ2-5; CDR3aa: CASSYRATGGAETQYF; CDR3nt: TGTGCCAGCAGTTACAGAGCAACAGGGGGCGCGGAGACCCAGTACTTC
d_gene: TRBD2; abundance: few; v_gene: TRBV3-1; j_gene: TRBJ2-1; CDR3aa: CATCRPRGTSGRNEQFF; CDR3nt: TGTGCCACCTGCCGTCCCAGGGGGACTAGCGGACGCAATGAGCAGTTCTTC
d_gene: -; abundance: many; v_gene: TRBV3-1; j_gene: TRBJ2-2; CDR3aa: CASSQGWVSTGELFF; CDR3nt: TGTGCCAGCAGCCAAGGTTGGGTTAGCACCGGGGAGCTGTTTTTT
d_gene: TRBD1; abundance: many; v_gene: TRBV5-1; j_gene: TRBJ2-7; CDR3aa: CASSLPGTGVEQYF; CDR3nt: TGCGCCAGCAGCCTTCCCGGGACAGGGGTTGAGCAGTACTTC
d_gene: TRBD2; abundance: medium-sized; v_gene: TRBV2; j_gene: TRBJ2-3; CDR3aa: CASSWTSLADTQYF; CDR3nt: TGTGCCAGCAGTTGGACTAGCTTGGCAGATACGCAGTATTTT
d_gene: -; abundance: medium-sized; v_gene: TRBV2; j_gene: TRBJ2-6; CDR3aa: CASSPSGANVLTF; CDR3nt: TGTGCCAGCAGTCCCTCTGGGGCCAACGTCCTGACTTTC
d_gene: -; abundance: many; v_gene: TRBV29-1; j_gene: TRBJ2-2; CDR3aa: CSAADSTGELFF; CDR3nt: TGCAGCGCCGCAGACTCCACCGGGGAGCTGTTTTTT
d_gene: -; abundance: medium-sized; v_gene: TRBV7-2; j_gene: TRBJ2-3; CDR3aa: CASSAGTASQYF; CDR3nt: TGTGCCAGCAGCGCAGGGACGGCTTCGCAGTATTTT
d_gene: -; abundance: many; v_gene: TRBV5-6; j_gene: TRBJ2-3; CDR3aa: CASSLNRAGLNTDTQYF; CDR3nt: TGTGCCAGCAGCTTGAACCGGGCGGGACTTAACACAGATACGCAGTATTTT
d_gene: TRBD1; abundance: many; v_gene: TRBV7-8; j_gene: TRBJ2-7; CDR3aa: CASSPPGTGLYEQYF; CDR3nt: TGTGCCAGCAGCCCGCCGGGGACAGGGCTCTACGAGCAGTACTTC
d_gene: -; abundance: many; v_gene: TRBV6-2/TRBV6-3; j_gene: TRBJ2-5; CDR3aa: CASSYSPGQETQYF; CDR3nt: TGTGCCAGCAGTTACTCGCCAGGACAAGAGACCCAGTACTTC
d_gene: TRBD1; abundance: medium-sized; v_gene: TRBV29-1; j_gene: TRBJ2-2; CDR3aa: CSAQGANTGELFF; CDR3nt: TGCAGCGCTCAGGGGGCGAACACCGGGGAGCTGTTTTTT
d_gene: TRBD1; abundance: many; v_gene: TRBV5-1; j_gene: TRBJ2-1; CDR3aa: CATNTGASFNEQFF; CDR3nt: TGCGCCACAAACACAGGGGCGAGTTTCAATGAGCAGTTCTTC